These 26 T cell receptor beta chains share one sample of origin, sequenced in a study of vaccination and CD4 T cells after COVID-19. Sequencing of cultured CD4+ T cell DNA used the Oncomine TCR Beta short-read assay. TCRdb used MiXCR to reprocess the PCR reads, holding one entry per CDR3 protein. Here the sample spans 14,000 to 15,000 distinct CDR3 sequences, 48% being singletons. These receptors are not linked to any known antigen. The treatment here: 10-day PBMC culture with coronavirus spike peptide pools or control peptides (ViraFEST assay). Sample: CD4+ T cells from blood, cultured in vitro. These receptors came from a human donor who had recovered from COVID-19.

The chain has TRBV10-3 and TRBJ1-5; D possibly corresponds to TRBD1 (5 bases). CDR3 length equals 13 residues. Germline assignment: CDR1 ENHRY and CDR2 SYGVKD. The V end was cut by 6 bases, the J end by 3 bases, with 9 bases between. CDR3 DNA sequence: TGTGCCATCAGCCGGGACCCCAATCAGCCCCAGCATTTT. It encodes CAISRDPNQPQHF.

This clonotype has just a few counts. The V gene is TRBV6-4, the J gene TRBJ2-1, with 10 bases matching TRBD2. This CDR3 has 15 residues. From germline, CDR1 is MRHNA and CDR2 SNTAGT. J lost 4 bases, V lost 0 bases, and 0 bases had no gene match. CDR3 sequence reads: CASSDSTSGYNEQFF. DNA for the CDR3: TGTGCCAGCAGTGACTCGACTAGCGGGTACAATGAGCAGTTCTTC.

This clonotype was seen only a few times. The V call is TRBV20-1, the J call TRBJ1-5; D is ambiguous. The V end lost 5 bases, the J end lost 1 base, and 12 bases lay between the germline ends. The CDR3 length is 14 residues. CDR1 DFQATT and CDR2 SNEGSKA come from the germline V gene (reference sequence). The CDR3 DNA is TGCAGTGCTCCCCTCGGCGGAAGCAATCAGCCCCAGCATTTT. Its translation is CSAPLGGSNQPQHF.

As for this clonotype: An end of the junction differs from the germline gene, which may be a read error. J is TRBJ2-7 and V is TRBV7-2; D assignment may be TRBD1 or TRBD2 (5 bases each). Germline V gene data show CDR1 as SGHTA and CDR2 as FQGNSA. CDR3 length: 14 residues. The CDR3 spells CASSLAGSSYEQYF. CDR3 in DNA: TGTGCCAGCAGTTTAGCAGGGAGCTCCTACGAGCAGTACTTC.

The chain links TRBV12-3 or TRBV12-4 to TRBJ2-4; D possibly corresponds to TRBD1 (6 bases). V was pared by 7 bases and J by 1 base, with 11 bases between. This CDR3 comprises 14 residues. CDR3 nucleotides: TGTGCCAGCACCTTACAGGGCGCCAAAAACATTCAGTACTTC. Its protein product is CASTLQGAKNIQYF.

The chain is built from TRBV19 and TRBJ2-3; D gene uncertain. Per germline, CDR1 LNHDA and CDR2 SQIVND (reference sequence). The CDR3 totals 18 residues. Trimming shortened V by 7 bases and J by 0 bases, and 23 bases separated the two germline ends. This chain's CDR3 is CASTLSLMSAPSTDTQYF. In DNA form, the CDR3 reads TGTGCCAGTACACTTTCGCTCATGAGCGCACCTAGCACAGATACGCAGTATTTT.

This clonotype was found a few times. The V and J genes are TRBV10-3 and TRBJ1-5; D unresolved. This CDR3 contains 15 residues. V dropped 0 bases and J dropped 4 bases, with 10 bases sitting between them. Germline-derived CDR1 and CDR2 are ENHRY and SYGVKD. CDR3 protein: CAISESLVGNQPQHF. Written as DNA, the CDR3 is TGTGCCATCAGTGAGTCTTTGGTCGGAAATCAGCCCCAGCATTTT.

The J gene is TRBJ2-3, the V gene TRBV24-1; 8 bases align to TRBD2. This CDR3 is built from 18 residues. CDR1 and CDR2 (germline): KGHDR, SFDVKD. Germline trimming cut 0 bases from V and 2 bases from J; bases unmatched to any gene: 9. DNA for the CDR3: TGTGCCACCAGTGATTTGCAATCTGCGGGAGGCCACACAGATACGCAGTATTTT. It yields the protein CATSDLQSAGGHTDTQYF.

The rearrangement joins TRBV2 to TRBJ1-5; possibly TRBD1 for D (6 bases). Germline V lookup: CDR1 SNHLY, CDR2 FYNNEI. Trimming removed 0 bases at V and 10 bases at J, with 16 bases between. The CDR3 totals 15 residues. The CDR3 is CASSEARGMTNPQHF. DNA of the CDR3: TGTGCCAGCAGTGAAGCTAGGGGGATGACAAATCCCCAGCATTTT.

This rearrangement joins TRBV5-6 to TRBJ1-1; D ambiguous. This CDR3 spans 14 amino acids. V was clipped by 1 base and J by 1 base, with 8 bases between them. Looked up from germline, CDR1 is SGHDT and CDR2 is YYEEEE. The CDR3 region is CASSLRRGNTEAFF. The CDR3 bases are TGTGCCAGCAGCTTGAGACGGGGGAACACTGAAGCTTTCTTT.

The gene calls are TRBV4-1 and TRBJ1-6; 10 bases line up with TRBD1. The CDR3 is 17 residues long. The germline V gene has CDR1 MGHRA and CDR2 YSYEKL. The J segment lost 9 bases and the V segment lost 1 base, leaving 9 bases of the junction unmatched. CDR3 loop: CASSQAPPGQGSSPLHF. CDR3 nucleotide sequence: TGCGCCAGCAGCCAAGCCCCCCCGGGACAGGGGAGTTCACCCCTCCACTTT.

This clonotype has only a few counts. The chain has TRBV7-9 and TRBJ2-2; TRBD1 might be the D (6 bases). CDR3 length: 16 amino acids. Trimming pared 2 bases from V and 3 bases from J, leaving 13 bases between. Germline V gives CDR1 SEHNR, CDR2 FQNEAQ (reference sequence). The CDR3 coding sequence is TGTGCCAGCAGCTTATTCCATAGGACAGACACCGGGGAGCTGTTTTTT. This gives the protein CASSLFHRTDTGELFF.

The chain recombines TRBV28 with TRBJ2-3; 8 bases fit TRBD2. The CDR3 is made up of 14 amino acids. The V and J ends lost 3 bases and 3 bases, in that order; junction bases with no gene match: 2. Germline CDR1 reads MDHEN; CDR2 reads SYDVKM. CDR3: CASSFSGKTDTQYF. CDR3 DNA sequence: TGTGCCAGCAGTTTTAGCGGGAAAACAGATACGCAGTATTTT.

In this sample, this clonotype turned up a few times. CDR3 bases: TGTGCCAGCAGCTTAACGTCCATCACCGGGGAGCTGTTTTTT. Protein sequence: CASSLTSITGELFF. The chain uses TRBV7-3 and TRBJ2-2; the D is unclear. This CDR3 has 14 residues. Between the trimmed V and J ends, which lost 0 bases and 4 bases, there was a span of 6 bases. Per the germline V gene, CDR1 is SGHTA and CDR2 is FQGTGA.

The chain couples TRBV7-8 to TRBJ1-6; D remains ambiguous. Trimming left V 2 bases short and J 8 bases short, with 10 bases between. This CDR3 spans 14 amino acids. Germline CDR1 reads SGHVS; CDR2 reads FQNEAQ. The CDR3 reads CASSLYFTDSPLHF. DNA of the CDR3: TGTGCCAGCAGCTTATACTTTACCGATTCACCCCTCCACTTT.

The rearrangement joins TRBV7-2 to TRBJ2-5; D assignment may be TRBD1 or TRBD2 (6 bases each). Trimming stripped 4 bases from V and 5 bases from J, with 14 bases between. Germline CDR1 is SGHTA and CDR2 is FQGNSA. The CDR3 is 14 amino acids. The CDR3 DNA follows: TGTGCCAGCAGCTATCGGGTCGGGGGCGAGACCCAGTACTTC. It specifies CASSYRVGGETQYF.

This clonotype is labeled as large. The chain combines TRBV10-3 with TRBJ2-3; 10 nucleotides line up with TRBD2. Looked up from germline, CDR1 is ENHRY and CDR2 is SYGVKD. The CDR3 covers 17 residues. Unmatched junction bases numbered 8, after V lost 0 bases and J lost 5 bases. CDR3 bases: TGTGCCATCAGTGAGTCCTTAACTAGCGGGAATGGAGATACGCAGTATTTT. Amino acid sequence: CAISESLTSGNGDTQYF.

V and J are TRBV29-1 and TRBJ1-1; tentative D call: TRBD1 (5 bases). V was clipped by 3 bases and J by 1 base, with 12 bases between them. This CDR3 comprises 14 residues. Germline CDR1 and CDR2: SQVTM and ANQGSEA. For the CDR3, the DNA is TGCAGCGTTGACCCACCTCAGGGGAACACTGAAGCTTTCTTT. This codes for CSVDPPQGNTEAFF.

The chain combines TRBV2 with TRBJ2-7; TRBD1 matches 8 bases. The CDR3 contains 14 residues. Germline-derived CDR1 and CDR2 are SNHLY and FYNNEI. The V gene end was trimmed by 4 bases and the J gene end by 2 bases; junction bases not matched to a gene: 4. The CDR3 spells CASSGQGATYEQYF. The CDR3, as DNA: TGTGCCAGCAGTGGGCAGGGGGCGACCTACGAGCAGTACTTC.

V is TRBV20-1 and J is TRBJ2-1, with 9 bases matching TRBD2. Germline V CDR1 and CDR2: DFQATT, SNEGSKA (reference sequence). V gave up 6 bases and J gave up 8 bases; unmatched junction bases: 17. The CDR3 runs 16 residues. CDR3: CSASGPRGRARDEQFF. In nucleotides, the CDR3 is TGCAGTGCCTCAGGCCCTCGCGGGAGGGCCAGGGATGAGCAGTTCTTC.

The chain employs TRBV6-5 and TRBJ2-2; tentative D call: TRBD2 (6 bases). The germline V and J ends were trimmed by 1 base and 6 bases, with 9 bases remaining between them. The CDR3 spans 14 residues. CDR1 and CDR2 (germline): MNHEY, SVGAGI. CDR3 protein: CASSYLSSAGELFF. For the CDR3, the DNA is TGTGCCAGCAGTTACTTATCTAGCGCCGGGGAGCTGTTTTTT.

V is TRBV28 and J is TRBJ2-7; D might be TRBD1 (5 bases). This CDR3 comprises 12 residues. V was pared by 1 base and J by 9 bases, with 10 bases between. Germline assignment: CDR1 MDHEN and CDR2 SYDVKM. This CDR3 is CASSLSGHGQYF. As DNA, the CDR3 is TGTGCCAGCAGTTTATCTGGACACGGGCAGTACTTC.

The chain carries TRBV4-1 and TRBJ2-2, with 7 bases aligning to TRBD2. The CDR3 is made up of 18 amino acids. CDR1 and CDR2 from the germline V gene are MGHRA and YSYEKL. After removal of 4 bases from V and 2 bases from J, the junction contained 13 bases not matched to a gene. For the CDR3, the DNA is TGCGCCAGCAGCCTATTCAGCGGGATGATATCTAACACCGGGGAGCTGTTTTTT. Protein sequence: CASSLFSGMISNTGELFF.

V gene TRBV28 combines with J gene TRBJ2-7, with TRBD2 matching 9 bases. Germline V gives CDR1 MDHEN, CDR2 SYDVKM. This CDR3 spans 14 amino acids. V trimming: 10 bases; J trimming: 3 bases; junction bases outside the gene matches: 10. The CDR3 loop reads CAIASGGSNYEQYF. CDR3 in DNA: TGTGCCATCGCGAGCGGGGGGTCTAACTACGAGCAGTACTTC.

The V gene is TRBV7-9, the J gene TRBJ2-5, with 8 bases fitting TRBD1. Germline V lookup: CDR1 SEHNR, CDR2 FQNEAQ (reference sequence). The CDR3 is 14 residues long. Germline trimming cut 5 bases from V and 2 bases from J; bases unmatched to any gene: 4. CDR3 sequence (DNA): TGTGCCAGCAGCACCGGACAGGGTCAAGAGACCCAGTACTTC. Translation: CASSTGQGQETQYF.

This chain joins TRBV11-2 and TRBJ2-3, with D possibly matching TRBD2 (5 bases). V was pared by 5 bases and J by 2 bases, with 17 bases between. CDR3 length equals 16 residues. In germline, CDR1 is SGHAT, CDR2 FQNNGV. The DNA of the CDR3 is TGTGCCAGCAGCCCCCGGGGTAGCGCTATCACAGATACGCAGTATTTT. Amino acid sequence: CASSPRGSAITDTQYF.